Each of the 4 T cell receptor beta chains below was sequenced from the same sample in a study of T cells in Graves' hyperthyroidism and ophthalmopathy. Amplification targeted TCR beta CDR3 regions from RNA transcripts. Carried out on the TCR CDR3, a first-round RT-PCR used the HTBI primer set. TCRdb re-analysed the multiplex PCR reads in MiXCR, keeping a single row per CDR3 protein. The table has hundreds of thousands of distinct CDR3 sequences, around 46% seen once. Sample: peripheral blood or thyroid tissue (not recorded which). The receptors come from a woman aged 18-35 years with Graves' hyperthyroidism.

This sequence joins TRBV27 and TRBJ2-2; no firm D call. Germline V gene sequence: CDR1 MNHEY, CDR2 SMNVEV (reference sequence). The ends were cut back, 0 bases at V and 7 bases at J, with 6 bases in the middle. This CDR3 spans 13 amino acids. CDR3 bases: TGTGCCAGCAGTTTATCTGGGGTCGGGGAGCTGTTTTTT. Its protein product is CASSLSGVGELFF.

The sample holds many counts of this clonotype. This rearrangement joins TRBV7-9 to TRBJ1-5; D ambiguous. The CDR3 covers 12 residues. CDR1 is SEHNR and CDR2 is FQNEAQ in the germline V gene (reference sequence). V lost 7 bases and J lost 5, with 9 bases in between. CDR3 DNA sequence: TGTGCCAGCACTCCTCCTCATCAGCCCCAGCATTTT. Amino acids: CASTPPHQPQHF.

This clonotype has just a few counts. The chain has TRBV2 and TRBJ1-4, with a weak D call TRBD1 (6 bases). V was clipped by 1 base and J by 6 bases, with 21 bases between them. The CDR3 runs 18 residues. Per germline, CDR1 SNHLY and CDR2 FYNNEI. As DNA, the CDR3 is TGTGCCAGCAGTGAAGGGCCGGCCGATCGGGGGCGCGATGAAAAACTGTTTTTT. Protein product: CASSEGPADRGRDEKLFF.

Comment on this clonotype: A read error is possible here, since a much larger clone lies one base away. The chain combines TRBV7-9 with TRBJ1-5; TRBD1 might be the D (5 bases). The CDR3 loop spans 13 amino acids. V shed 5 bases and J shed 6 bases, with 11 bases lying between them. CDR1 SEHNR and CDR2 FQNEAQ come from the germline V gene (reference sequence). The CDR3 coding sequence is TGTGCCAGCAGCCGGCGGGGACTTCAGCCCCAGCATTTT. This sequence encodes CASSRRGLQPQHF.